The sequence of this TCR beta chain was determined in a study of identical twins. Study observations and caveats: The study reached conclusions through statistical analysis that was cross-sectional, not following the same donors. One should note that invariant MAIT and iNKT cells could partly confound zero-insertion analyses.

One entry per CDR3 protein results from TCRdb running MiXCR on the 5' RACE reads. The sample shows under 900,000 distinct CDR3 sequences, over 9% of them seen only once. About this clonotype: Its antigen is unknown.

V was pared by 3 bases and J by 0 bases, with 17 bases between. Germline assignment: CDR1 SGDLS and CDR2 YYNGEE. This CDR3 has 17 residues. These data were also reused for a study on yellow fever vaccine responses in identical twins. That paper states: As reported, the vaccine T cell response of twins seemed partly convergent and partly personalized.

Sequencing was done on a sample of PBMCs. This TCR was recovered from a woman aged 18-35 years in good health. J is TRBJ2-3 and V is TRBV9; D may match TRBD1 or TRBD2 (5 bases each). DNA of the CDR3: TGTGCCAGCAGCGAGGGGACCGGGACGATAAGCACAGATACGCAGTATTTT. Translated: CASSEGTGTISTDTQYF. The variable domain in full, completed from reference TRBV9 and TRBJ2-3, reads DSGVTQTPKHLITATGQRVTLRCSPRSGDLSVYWYQQSLDQGLQFLIQYYNGEERAKGNILERFSAQQFPDLHSELNLSSLELGDSALYFCASSEGTGTISTDTQYFGPGTRLTVL.